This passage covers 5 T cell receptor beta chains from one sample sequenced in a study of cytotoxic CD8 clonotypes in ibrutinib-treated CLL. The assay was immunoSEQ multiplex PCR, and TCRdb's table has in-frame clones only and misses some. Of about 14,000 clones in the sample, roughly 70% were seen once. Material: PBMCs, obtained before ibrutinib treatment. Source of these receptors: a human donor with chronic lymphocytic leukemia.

This chain's CDR3 is CASTRETSGYGYTF. CDR3 nucleotides: TGTGCCAGCACGCGGGAAACCTCCGGCTATGGCTACACCTTC. The chain is built from TRBV2 and TRBJ1-2; D ambiguous. V lost 7 bases to trimming and J lost 4 bases, with 16 bases between them. Germline-derived CDR1 and CDR2 are SNHLY and FYNNEI. This CDR3 has 14 amino acids.

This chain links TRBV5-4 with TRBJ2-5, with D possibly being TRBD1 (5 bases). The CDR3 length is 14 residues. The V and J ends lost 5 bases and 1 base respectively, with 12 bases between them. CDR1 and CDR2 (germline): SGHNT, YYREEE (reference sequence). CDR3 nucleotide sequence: TGTGCCAGCAGTTTCACAGGCCTCCAAGAGACCCAGTACTTC. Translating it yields CASSFTGLQETQYF.

CDR3 bases: TGTGCTAGTGCCCGACAGGGAGCAAGGAACACTGAAGCTTTCTTT. Translation gives CASARQGARNTEAFF. The chain couples TRBV12-5 to TRBJ1-1, with 7 bases fitting TRBD1. This CDR3 region has 15 residues. Germline V gene lookup returns CDR1 LGHNT and CDR2 FRNRAP. With V trimmed by 7 bases and J by 1 base, 9 bases remained unmatched.

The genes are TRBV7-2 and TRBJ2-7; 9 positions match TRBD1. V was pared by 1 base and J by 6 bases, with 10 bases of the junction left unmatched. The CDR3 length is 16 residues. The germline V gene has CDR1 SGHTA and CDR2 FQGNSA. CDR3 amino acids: CASSLVGAGTGPEQYF. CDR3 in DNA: TGTGCCAGCAGCTTAGTGGGGGCCGGGACAGGGCCCGAGCAGTACTTC.

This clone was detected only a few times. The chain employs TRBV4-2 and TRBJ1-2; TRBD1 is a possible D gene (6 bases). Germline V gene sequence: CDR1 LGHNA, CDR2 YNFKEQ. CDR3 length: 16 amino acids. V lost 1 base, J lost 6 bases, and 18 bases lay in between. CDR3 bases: TGTGCCAGCAGCCAAGCCAGGGACACCCGAAGGGATGGCTACACCTTC. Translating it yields CASSQARDTRRDGYTF.